The 17 T cell receptor beta chains below all came from one sample that was sequenced in a study of cytomegalovirus exposure and HLA in healthy donors. TCRdb's copy holds only in-frame clones and misses some; the assay was immunoSEQ multiplex PCR. The sample records 170,000 or so clones, around 85% being singletons. The sequencing sample was made of PBMCs. These receptors originate from a man younger than 35 in good health and CMV-seropositive.

The chain combines TRBV20-1 with TRBJ2-7; D ambiguous. In germline, CDR1 is DFQATT, CDR2 SNEGSKA (reference sequence). The CDR3 spans 10 residues. V lost 3 bases to trimming and J lost 6 bases, with 6 bases between them. The CDR3 bases are TGCAGTGCTAGCTACTTCGAGCAGTACTTC. This encodes CSASYFEQYF.

The chain combines TRBV27 with TRBJ2-3; TRBD2 matches 10 bases. This CDR3 has 19 amino acids. Germline CDR1 reads MNHEY; CDR2 reads SMNVEV (reference sequence). The V gene end was trimmed by 3 bases and the J gene end by 4 bases; junction bases not matched to a gene: 16. Here the CDR3 reads CASSFLMRARTSGADTQYF. The CDR3 DNA is TGTGCCAGCAGTTTTTTGATGAGGGCGCGCACTAGCGGGGCAGATACGCAGTATTTT.

This clone was recorded only once. J is TRBJ2-5 and V is TRBV5-1; D unclear. The CDR3 is 14 amino acids. The germline gives CDR1 SGHRS, CDR2 YFSETQ. V lost 4 bases, J lost 0 bases, and 10 bases lay in between. For the CDR3, the DNA is TGCGCCAGCAGCCCAACGGGTAACCAAGAGACCCAGTACTTC. It specifies CASSPTGNQETQYF. The full variable domain, rest sourced from reference TRBV5-1 and TRBJ2-5, is KAGVTQTPRYLIKTRGQQVTLSCSPISGHRSVSWYQQTPGQGLQFLFEYFSETQRNKGNFPGRFSGRQFSNSRSEMNVSTLELGDSALYLCASSPTGNQETQYFGPGTRLLVL.

The chain combines TRBV7-9 with TRBJ1-4; D unresolved. The V end lost 5 bases, the J end lost 5 bases, and 12 bases lay between the germline ends. Germline V gene data show CDR1 as SEHNR and CDR2 as FQNEAQ (reference sequence). This CDR3 region has 14 residues. The CDR3 protein is CASSQHMVNEKLFF. The CDR3 DNA follows: TGTGCCAGCAGCCAACATATGGTCAATGAAAAACTGTTTTTT.

This chain links TRBV27 with TRBJ1-1; TRBD1 matches at 7 bases. J lost 8 bases, V lost 3 bases, and 9 bases had no gene match. The CDR3 has 14 amino acids. Germline V gene lookup returns CDR1 MNHEY and CDR2 SMNVEV (reference sequence). The CDR3 DNA sequence: TGTGCCAGCAGTTTCCTGATTGACAGGGCAGAAGCTTTCTTT. Its protein is CASSFLIDRAEAFF.

The V gene is TRBV30, the J gene TRBJ2-2, with D perhaps TRBD1 (5 bases). With 4 bases removed from V and 1 base from J, the gap between germline ends came to 10 bases. Germline CDR1 is GTSNPN and CDR2 is SVGIG (reference sequence). The CDR3 has 14 residues. CDR3 bases: TGTGCCTGGACCTTAACAGGGAACACCGGGGAGCTGTTTTTT. Residues: CAWTLTGNTGELFF.

The V and J genes are TRBV30 and TRBJ2-5; the match to TRBD2 covers 8 bases. This CDR3 is 15 amino acids long. With 3 bases clipped from V and 0 bases from J, the junction kept 6 bases outside the gene matches. The germline CDR1 and CDR2 sequences are GTSNPN and SVGIG (reference sequence). DNA for the CDR3: TGTGCCTGGAGCGGGAGGGCCTGGTACCAAGAGACCCAGTACTTC. Residues: CAWSGRAWYQETQYF.

J is TRBJ2-1 and V is TRBV10-3, with D unresolved. V gave up 10 bases and J gave up 4 bases, with 14 bases separating them. Germline CDR1 ENHRY, CDR2 SYGVKD. The length of the CDR3 is 13 residues. The CDR3 is CATRVPPYNEQFF. The DNA of the CDR3 is TGTGCCACCCGCGTACCGCCTTACAATGAGCAGTTCTTC.

This CDR3 reads CAISEGSGRNTEAFF. CDR3 DNA sequence: TGTGCCATCAGTGAGGGGAGCGGCAGGAACACTGAAGCTTTCTTT. The chain has TRBV10-3 and TRBJ1-1; D unclear. The germline gives CDR1 ENHRY, CDR2 SYGVKD. Trimming shortened V by 2 bases and J by 1 base, and 11 bases separated the two germline ends. CDR3 length: 15 residues.

This clone came up a few times. The chain links TRBV19 to TRBJ1-1, with no clear D. This CDR3 is 14 amino acids long. Trimming left V 3 bases short and J 1 base short, with 9 bases between. CDR1 LNHDA and CDR2 SQIVND come from the germline V gene (reference sequence). The CDR3 DNA reads as TGTGCCAGTAGTATCTCCCACACGAACACTGAAGCTTTCTTT. It encodes CASSISHTNTEAFF.

The V and J genes are TRBV27 and TRBJ1-6, with D unclear. V shed 6 bases and J shed 0 bases, with 12 bases lying between them. The CDR3 covers 16 residues. Germline V CDR1 and CDR2: MNHEY, SMNVEV (reference sequence). The CDR3 DNA reads TGTGCCAGCAGAGTGCGAACTAGCTCCTATAATTCACCCCTCCACTTT. Encoded protein: CASRVRTSSYNSPLHF.

The chain carries TRBV30 and TRBJ2-3; 10 bases align to TRBD2. This CDR3 comprises 18 residues. Germline CDR1 and CDR2: GTSNPN and SVGIG (reference sequence). Trimming took 0 bases from V and 5 from J; bases not matched to a gene: 14. The CDR3 DNA is TGTGCCTGGAGTGTAGTAGCTCTAGCGGGAGTTTGGGGAGATACGCAGTATTTT. Residues: CAWSVVALAGVWGDTQYF.

The chain joins TRBV5-4 to TRBJ2-7; tentative D call: TRBD2 (5 bases). CDR1 and CDR2 from the germline V gene are SGHNT and YYREEE (reference sequence). CDR3 length: 15 residues. V was clipped by 3 bases and J by 4 bases, with 17 bases between them. The CDR3 loop is CASSSLPGSQYEQYF. As DNA, the CDR3 is TGTGCCAGCAGCTCCCTTCCGGGGTCCCAATACGAGCAGTACTTC.

This sequence joins TRBV7-2 and TRBJ2-1, with a weak D call TRBD2 (6 bases). Trimming took off 3 bases at V and 8 bases at J, with 11 bases between the two ends. Germline CDR1 SGHTA, CDR2 FQGNSA. The length of the CDR3 is 13 residues. CDR3 bases: TGTGCCAGCAGCTTCCAGGGAGGATATGAGCAGTTCTTC. It is translated as CASSFQGGYEQFF.

The DNA of the CDR3 is TGCGCCAGCAGCTTCCGACAGCCTAATGAAAAACTGTTTTTT. Its protein is CASSFRQPNEKLFF. The V call is TRBV5-1, the J call TRBJ1-4; D is possibly TRBD1 (5 bases). CDR1 is SGHRS, CDR2 YFSETQ, per germline. The CDR3 is made up of 14 amino acids. The V gene lost 2 bases and the J gene lost 3 bases, with 8 bases spanning the gap. The variable domain in full, with the rest retrieved from reference TRBV5-1 and TRBJ1-4, is KAGVTQTPRYLIKTRGQQVTLSCSPISGHRSVSWYQQTPGQGLQFLFEYFSETQRNKGNFPGRFSGRQFSNSRSEMNVSTLELGDSALYLCASSFRQPNEKLFFGSGTQLSVL.

The V call is TRBV5-5, the J call TRBJ2-7, with 12 nucleotides matching TRBD2. Germline V gene sequence: CDR1 SGHKS, CDR2 YYEKEE (reference sequence). CDR3 length equals 15 residues. The junction had 1 base not matched to a gene; V was cut back by 0 bases and J by 3 bases. The CDR3 DNA reads as TGTGCCAGCAGCTTGGAGACTAGCGGGAGCTACGAGCAGTACTTC. This codes for CASSLETSGSYEQYF.

The J gene is TRBJ2-7, the V gene TRBV18; TRBD1 aligns across 8 bases. Per the germline V gene, CDR1 is KGHSH and CDR2 is LQKENI. The V segment lost 0 bases and the J segment 6 bases; nucleotides outside the gene matches: 7. This CDR3 has 15 residues. CDR3 DNA: TGTGCCAGCTCACCACCGGCAGGGGGCCCTCTCGAGCAGTACTTC. Translating gives CASSPPAGGPLEQYF.